The rows below give T cell receptor beta chains drawn from one sample of a study of blood T cell repertoires in COVID-19. The table came from immunoSEQ multiplex PCR; TCRdb's copy has only in-frame clones and leaves some out. Counted here are roughly 70,000 clones, 86% occurring once; the ten biggest clones make up about 4%. What was sequenced was peripheral blood. The receptors were gathered from a man between 65 and 85 years old with active COVID-19. The CDR3 runs from the conserved cysteine through the conserved F or W. A D gene is named only where the DNA matches it firmly. Clone size is shown for a subset of rows, as once, few, many or a class of expanded clone.

TRBJ2-7	TRBV13	TRBD2	-	CASTPGSGLGSYEQYF	TGTGCCAGCACCCCAGGATCGGGACTAGGGTCCTACGAGCAGTACTTC
TRBJ2-6	TRBV29-1	-	-	CSAGLSGANVLTF	TGCAGCGCCGGACTCTCTGGGGCCAACGTCCTGACTTTC
TRBJ2-7	TRBV7-2	TRBD2	-	CASRSSGGSSYEQYF	TGTGCCAGCAGGTCTAGCGGGGGGAGCTCCTACGAGCAGTACTTC
TRBJ1-4	TRBV4-1	TRBD1	-	CASSPGQGPTNEKLFF	TGCGCCAGCAGCCCGGGACAGGGACCCACTAATGAAAAACTGTTTTTT
TRBJ2-3	TRBV19	TRBD1	-	CATGDRGERSTDTQYF	TGTGCCACCGGGGACAGGGGAGAGCGAAGCACAGATACGCAGTATTTT
TRBJ2-5	TRBV5-1	TRBD1	few	CASSLGLGTGQETQYF	TGCGCCAGCAGCTTGGGGTTGGGGACAGGTCAAGAGACCCAGTACTTC
TRBJ2-1	TRBV9	TRBD2	-	CASSPGGGQFF	TGTGCCAGCAGCCCGGGGGGTGGACAGTTCTTC
TRBJ1-6	TRBV27	-	few	CASSLIVGSAPRAPGAPLHF	TGTGCCAGCAGTTTAATTGTCGGGTCCGCTCCCCGGGCCCCCGGGGCACCCCTCCACTTT
TRBJ2-7	TRBV2	TRBD2	-	CASKEGREGHEQYF	TGTGCCAGCAAGGAGGGCAGGGAGGGCCACGAGCAGTACTTC
TRBJ1-2	TRBV5-1	-	-	CASSQPRGTPAPLYGYTF	TGCGCCAGCAGCCAACCCCGTGGGACACCGGCCCCTTTATATGGCTACACCTTC
TRBJ2-5	TRBV3-1/TRBV3-2	TRBD2	-	CASSQGAGGQETQYF	TGTGCCAGCAGCCAAGGAGCGGGAGGCCAAGAGACCCAGTACTTC
TRBJ2-7	TRBV6-6	TRBD1	-	CASSPQPPGTGGPLSSYEQYF	TGTGCCAGCAGTCCCCAACCCCCCGGGACAGGGGGCCCACTAAGCTCCTACGAGCAGTACTTC
TRBJ2-7	TRBV9	-	-	CASTPGWASYEQYF	TGTGCCAGCACCCCGGGGTGGGCCTCCTACGAGCAGTACTTC
TRBJ2-7	TRBV19	TRBD2	-	CASSASGSHEQYF	TGTGCCAGTAGCGCTAGCGGGAGCCACGAGCAGTACTTC
TRBJ2-1	TRBV27	-	many	CASSFAGSYNEQFF	TGTGCCAGCAGTTTTGCGGGAAGCTACAATGAGCAGTTCTTC
TRBJ2-1	TRBV7-8	TRBD2	-	CASSPPGLADRSYNEQFF	TGTGCCAGCAGCCCACCGGGACTAGCGGACCGCTCCTACAATGAGCAGTTCTTC
TRBJ2-5	TRBV28	-	-	CASSLWGRAGETQYF	TGTGCCAGCAGTTTGTGGGGGCGCGCTGGAGAGACCCAGTACTTC
TRBJ1-1	TRBV6-6	-	once	CASTPLKGWGTEAFF	TGTGCCAGCACCCCCCTGAAGGGGTGGGGCACTGAAGCTTTCTTT
TRBJ2-6	TRBV6-2/TRBV6-3	-	once	CASSYPGGAGANVLTF	TGTGCCAGCAGTTACCCCGGGGGTGCTGGGGCCAACGTCCTGACTTTC
TRBJ1-5	TRBV28	TRBD1	-	CASSLMDRMTGNQPQHF	TGTGCCAGCAGTTTAATGGACAGGATGACTGGCAATCAGCCCCAGCATTTT
TRBJ1-2	TRBV14	TRBD1	-	CASRGQLSYGYTF	TGTGCCAGCCGGGGACAGCTCAGCTATGGCTACACCTTC
TRBJ2-7	TRBV12-3/TRBV12-4	TRBD1	-	CASSRTGGWEQYF	TGTGCCAGCAGTCGGACAGGGGGCTGGGAGCAGTACTTC
TRBJ2-7	TRBV19	-	-	CASSAPWEAPYEQYF	TGTGCCAGTAGTGCCCCCTGGGAGGCCCCCTACGAGCAGTACTTC
TRBJ2-2	TRBV2	-	-	CAGATHQTTGELFF	TGTGCCGGCGCGACTCACCAGACCACCGGGGAGCTGTTTTTT
TRBJ2-1	TRBV5-1	TRBD2	-	CASSPGTSEYNEQFF	TGCGCCAGCAGCCCCGGGACTAGCGAATACAATGAGCAGTTCTTC
TRBJ2-5	TRBV12-3/TRBV12-4	-	-	CASRRRETQYF	TGTGCCAGCAGGCGCCGAGAGACCCAGTACTTC
TRBJ1-2	TRBV19	-	-	CASNTLRDKDLTNYGYTF	TGTGCCAGTAACACCCTACGGGACAAAGACCTTACTAACTATGGCTACACCTTC
TRBJ2-1	TRBV3-1/TRBV3-2	TRBD2	-	CASSQGLAGANYNEQFF	TGTGCCAGCAGCCAAGGACTAGCGGGGGCCAACTACAATGAGCAGTTCTTC
TRBJ1-2	TRBV2	TRBD1	-	CASRQGDGYTF	TGTGCCAGCAGACAGGGGGATGGCTACACCTTC
TRBJ2-5	TRBV2	TRBD2	-	CASSEAWGLGGQETQYF	TGTGCCAGCAGTGAAGCGTGGGGACTAGGGGGTCAAGAGACCCAGTACTTC
TRBJ2-5	TRBV24-1	-	-	CATSDPSGAAGEDQETQYF	TGTGCCACCAGTGATCCGTCGGGGGCGGCGGGAGAAGACCAAGAGACCCAGTACTTC